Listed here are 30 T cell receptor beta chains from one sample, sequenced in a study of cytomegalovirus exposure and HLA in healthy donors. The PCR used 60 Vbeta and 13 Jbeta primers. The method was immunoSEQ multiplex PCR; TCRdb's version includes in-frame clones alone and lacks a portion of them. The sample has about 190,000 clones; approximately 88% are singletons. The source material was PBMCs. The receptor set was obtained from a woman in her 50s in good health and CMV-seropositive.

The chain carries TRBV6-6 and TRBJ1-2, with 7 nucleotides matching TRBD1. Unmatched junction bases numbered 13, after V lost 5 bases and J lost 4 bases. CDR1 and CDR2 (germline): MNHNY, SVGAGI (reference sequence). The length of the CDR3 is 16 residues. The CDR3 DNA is TGTGCCAGCAGTCCTCGGACAGGATTATCTTTCTATGGCTACACCTTC. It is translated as CASSPRTGLSFYGYTF.

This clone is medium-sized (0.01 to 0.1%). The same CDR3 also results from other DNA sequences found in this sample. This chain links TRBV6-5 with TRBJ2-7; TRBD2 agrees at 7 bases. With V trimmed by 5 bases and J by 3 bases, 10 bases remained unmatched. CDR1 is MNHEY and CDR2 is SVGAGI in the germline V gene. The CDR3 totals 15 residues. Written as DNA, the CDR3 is TGTGCCAGCAGTCAGGCAGCAGGACTAGACTACGAGCAGTACTTC. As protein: CASSQAAGLDYEQYF.

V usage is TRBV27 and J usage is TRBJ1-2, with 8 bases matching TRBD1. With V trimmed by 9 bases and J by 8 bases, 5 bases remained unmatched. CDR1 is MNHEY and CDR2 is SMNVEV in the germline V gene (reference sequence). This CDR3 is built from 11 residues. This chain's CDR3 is CASGQGGGYTF. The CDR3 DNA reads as TGTGCCAGTGGACAGGGAGGGGGCTACACCTTC.

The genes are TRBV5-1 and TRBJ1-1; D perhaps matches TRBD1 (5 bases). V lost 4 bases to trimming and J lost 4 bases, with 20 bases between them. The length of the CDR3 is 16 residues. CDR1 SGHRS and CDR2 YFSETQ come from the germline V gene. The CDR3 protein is CASSRGDARVLTEAFF. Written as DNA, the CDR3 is TGCGCCAGCAGCCGCGGGGACGCTCGGGTGCTCACTGAAGCTTTCTTT.

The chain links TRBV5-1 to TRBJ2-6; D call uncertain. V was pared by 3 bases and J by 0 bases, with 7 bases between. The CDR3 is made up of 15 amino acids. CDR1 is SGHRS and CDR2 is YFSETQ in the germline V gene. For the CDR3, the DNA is TGCGCCAGCAGCTCGGAGCACTCTGGGGCCAACGTCCTGACTTTC. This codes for CASSSEHSGANVLTF.

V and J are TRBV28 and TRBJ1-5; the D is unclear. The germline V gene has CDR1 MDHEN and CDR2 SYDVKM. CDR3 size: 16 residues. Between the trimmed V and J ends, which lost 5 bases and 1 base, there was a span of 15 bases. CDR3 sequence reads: CASSILGTRSNQPQHF. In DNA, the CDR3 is TGTGCCAGCAGTATCCTAGGCACGAGAAGCAATCAGCCCCAGCATTTT.

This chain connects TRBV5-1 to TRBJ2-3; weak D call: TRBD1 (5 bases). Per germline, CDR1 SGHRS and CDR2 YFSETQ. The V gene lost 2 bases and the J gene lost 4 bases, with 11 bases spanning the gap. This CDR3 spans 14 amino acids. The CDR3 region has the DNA TGCGCCAGCAGCTTCCTAACAGGATCAGATACGCAGTATTTT. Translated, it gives CASSFLTGSDTQYF.

CDR3 in amino acids: CASSTGTGSYEQYF. DNA of the CDR3: TGTGCCAGTTCAACCGGGACAGGCTCTTACGAGCAGTACTTC. The chain is built from TRBV19 and TRBJ2-7; 8 bases align to TRBD1. V lost 8 bases and J lost 4; bases outside the gene matches: 10. This CDR3 is 14 amino acids long. The germline gives CDR1 LNHDA, CDR2 SQIVND (reference sequence).

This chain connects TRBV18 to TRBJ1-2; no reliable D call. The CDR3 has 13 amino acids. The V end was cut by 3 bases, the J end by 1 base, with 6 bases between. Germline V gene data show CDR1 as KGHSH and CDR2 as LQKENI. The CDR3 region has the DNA TGTGCCAGCTCACCCTCGGTTAACTATGGCTACACCTTC. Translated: CASSPSVNYGYTF.

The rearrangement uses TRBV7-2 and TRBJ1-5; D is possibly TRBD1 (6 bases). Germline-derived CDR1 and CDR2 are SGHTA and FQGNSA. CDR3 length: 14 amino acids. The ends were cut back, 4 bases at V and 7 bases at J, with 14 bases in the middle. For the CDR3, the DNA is TGTGCCAGCAGCTCACTGGGGGCTGGACAGCCCCAGCATTTT. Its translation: CASSSLGAGQPQHF.

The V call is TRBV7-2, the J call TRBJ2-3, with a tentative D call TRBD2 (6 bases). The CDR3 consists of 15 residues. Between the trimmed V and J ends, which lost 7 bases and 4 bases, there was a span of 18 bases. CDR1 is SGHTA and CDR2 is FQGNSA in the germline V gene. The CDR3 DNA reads TGTGCCAGCACCCCTATGGGGGGATCGGCAGATACGCAGTATTTT. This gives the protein CASTPMGGSADTQYF.

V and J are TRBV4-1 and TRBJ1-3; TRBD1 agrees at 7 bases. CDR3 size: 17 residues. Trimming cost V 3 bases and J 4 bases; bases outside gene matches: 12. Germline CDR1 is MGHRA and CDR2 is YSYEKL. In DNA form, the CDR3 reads TGCGCCAGCAGCCAGACGCCAGAGGGGGCGCCCGGAAACACCATATATTTT. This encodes CASSQTPEGAPGNTIYF.

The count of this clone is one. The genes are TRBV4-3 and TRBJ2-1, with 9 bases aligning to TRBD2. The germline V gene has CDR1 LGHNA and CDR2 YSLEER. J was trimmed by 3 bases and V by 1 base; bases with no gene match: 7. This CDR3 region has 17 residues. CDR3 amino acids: CASSQAVAGAFYNEQFF. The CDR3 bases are TGCGCCAGCAGCCAAGCAGTAGCGGGGGCCTTCTACAATGAGCAGTTCTTC.

In DNA form, the CDR3 reads TGTGCCAGCAGCTTAGGCCGGACAGGGGTGAACACTGAAGCTTTCTTT. Its translation: CASSLGRTGVNTEAFF. The chain links TRBV5-4 to TRBJ1-1; 9 bases align to TRBD1. The ends lost 2 bases at V and 0 bases at J; junction bases unmatched: 5. Germline-derived CDR1 and CDR2 are SGHNT and YYREEE (reference sequence). The CDR3 runs to 16 residues.

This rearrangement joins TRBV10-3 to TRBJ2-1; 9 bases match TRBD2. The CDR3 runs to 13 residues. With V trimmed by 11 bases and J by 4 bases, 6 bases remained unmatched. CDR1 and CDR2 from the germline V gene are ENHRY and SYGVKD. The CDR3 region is CAATSGGYNEQFF. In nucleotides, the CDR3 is TGTGCCGCCACCAGCGGGGGGTACAATGAGCAGTTCTTC.

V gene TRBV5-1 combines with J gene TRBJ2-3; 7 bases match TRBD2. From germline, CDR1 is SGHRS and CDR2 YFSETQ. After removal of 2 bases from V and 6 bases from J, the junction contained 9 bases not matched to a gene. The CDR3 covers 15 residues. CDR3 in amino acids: CASSLGGGQVDTQYF. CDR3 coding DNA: TGCGCCAGCAGCTTAGGCGGGGGTCAGGTGGATACGCAGTATTTT. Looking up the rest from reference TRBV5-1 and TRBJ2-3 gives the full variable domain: KAGVTQTPRYLIKTRGQQVTLSCSPISGHRSVSWYQQTPGQGLQFLFEYFSETQRNKGNFPGRFSGRQFSNSRSEMNVSTLELGDSALYLCASSLGGGQVDTQYFGPGTRLTVL.

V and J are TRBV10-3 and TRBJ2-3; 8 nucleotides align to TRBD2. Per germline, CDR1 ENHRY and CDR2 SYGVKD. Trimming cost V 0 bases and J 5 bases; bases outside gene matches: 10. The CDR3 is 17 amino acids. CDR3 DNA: TGTGCCATCAGTGAGTCGCCGGGGGGGGCCGGGAGAGATACGCAGTATTTT. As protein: CAISESPGGAGRDTQYF.

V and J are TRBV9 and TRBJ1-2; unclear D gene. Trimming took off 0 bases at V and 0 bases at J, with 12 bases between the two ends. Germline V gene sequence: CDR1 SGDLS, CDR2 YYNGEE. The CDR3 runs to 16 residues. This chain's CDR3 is CASSVAAGLANYGYTF. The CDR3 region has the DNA TGTGCCAGCAGCGTAGCCGCCGGACTAGCTAACTATGGCTACACCTTC.

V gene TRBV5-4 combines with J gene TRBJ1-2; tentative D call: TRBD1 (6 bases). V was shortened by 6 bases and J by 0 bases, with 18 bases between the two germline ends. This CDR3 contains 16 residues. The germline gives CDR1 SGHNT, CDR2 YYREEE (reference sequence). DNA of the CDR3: TGTGCCAGCAACCCGGGGGGCAGGACTGCTAACTATGGCTACACCTTC. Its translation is CASNPGGRTANYGYTF.

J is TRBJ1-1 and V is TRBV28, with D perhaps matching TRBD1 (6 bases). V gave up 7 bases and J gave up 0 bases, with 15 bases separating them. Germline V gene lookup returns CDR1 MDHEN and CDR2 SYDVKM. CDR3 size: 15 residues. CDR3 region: CASTTADSVNTEAFF. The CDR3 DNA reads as TGTGCCAGCACCACGGCGGACAGCGTGAACACTGAAGCTTTCTTT.

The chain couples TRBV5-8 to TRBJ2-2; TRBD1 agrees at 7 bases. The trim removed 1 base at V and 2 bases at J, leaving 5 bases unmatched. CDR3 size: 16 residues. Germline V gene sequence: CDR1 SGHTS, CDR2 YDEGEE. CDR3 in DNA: TGTGCCAGCAGCTTGAGGACAGGCGTTAACACCGGGGAGCTGTTTTTT. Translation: CASSLRTGVNTGELFF.

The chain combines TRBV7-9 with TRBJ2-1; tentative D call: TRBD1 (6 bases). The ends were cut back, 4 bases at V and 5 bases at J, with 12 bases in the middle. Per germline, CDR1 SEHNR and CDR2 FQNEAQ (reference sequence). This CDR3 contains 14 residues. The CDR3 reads CASSSDRKNNEQFF. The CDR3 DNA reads TGTGCCAGCAGCTCCGACAGGAAAAACAATGAGCAGTTCTTC. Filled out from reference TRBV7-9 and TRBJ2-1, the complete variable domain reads DTGVSQNPRHKITKRGQNVTFRCDPISEHNRLYWYRQTLGQGPEFLTYFQNEAQLEKSRLLSDRFSAERPKGSFSTLEIQRTEQGDSAMYLCASSSDRKNNEQFFGPGTRLTVL.

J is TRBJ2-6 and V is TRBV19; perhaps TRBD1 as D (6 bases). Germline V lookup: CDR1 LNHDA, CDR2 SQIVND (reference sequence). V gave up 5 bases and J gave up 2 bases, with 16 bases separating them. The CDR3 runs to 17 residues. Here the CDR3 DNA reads TGTGCCAGTAGTTTGGGGGCGCGGTTGGCTGGGGCCAACGTCCTGACTTTC. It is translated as CASSLGARLAGANVLTF.

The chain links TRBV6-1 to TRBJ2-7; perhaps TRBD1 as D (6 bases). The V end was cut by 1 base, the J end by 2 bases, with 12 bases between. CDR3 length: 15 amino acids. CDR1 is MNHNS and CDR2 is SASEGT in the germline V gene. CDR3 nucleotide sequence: TGTGCCAGCAGTGAAGGACAGGTGTCAACCTACGAGCAGTACTTC. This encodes CASSEGQVSTYEQYF.

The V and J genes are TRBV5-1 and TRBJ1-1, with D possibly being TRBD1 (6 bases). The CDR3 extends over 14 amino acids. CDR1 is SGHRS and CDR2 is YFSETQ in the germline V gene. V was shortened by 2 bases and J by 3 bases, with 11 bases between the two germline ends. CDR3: CASSFSSGDTEAFF. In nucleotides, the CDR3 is TGCGCCAGCAGCTTTTCTTCAGGGGACACTGAAGCTTTCTTT.

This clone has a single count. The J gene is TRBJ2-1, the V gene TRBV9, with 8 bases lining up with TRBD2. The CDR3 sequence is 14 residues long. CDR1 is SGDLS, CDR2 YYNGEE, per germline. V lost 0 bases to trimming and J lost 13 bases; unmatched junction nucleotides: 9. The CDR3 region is CASSVGNGGASQFF. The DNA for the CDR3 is TGTGCCAGCAGCGTAGGTAACGGGGGGGCCTCTCAGTTCTTC.

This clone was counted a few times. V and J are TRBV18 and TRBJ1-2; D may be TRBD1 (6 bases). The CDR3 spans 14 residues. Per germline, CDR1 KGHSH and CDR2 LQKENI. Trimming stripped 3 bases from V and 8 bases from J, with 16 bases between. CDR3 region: CASSPLKGGQGYTF. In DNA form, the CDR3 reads TGTGCCAGCTCACCTCTGAAGGGCGGACAGGGCTACACCTTC.

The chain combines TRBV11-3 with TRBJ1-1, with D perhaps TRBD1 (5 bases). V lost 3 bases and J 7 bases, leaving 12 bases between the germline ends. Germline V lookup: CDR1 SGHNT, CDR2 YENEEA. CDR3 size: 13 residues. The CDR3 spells CASSFTGVSEAFF. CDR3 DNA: TGTGCCAGCAGCTTTACAGGAGTTAGTGAAGCTTTCTTT.

As DNA, the CDR3 is TGCGCCAGCAGCTCTCGGGGACAGGGGGAGACCCAGTACTTC. Translated, it gives CASSSRGQGETQYF. V gene TRBV5-1 combines with J gene TRBJ2-5; TRBD1 aligns across 10 bases. Germline V gives CDR1 SGHRS, CDR2 YFSETQ. The V and J ends lost 3 bases and 5 bases, in that order; junction bases with no gene match: 4. This CDR3 is 14 amino acids long.

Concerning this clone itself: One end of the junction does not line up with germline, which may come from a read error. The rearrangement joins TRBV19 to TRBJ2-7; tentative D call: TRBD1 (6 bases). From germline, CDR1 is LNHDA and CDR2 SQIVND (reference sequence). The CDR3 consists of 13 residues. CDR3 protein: CASGNTRTDNPLF. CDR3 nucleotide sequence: TGTGCCAGTGGAAATACCCGGACAGACAACCCTCTCTTC. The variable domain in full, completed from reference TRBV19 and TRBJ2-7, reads DGGITQSPKYLFRKEGQNVTLSCEQNLNHDAMYWYRQDPGQGLRLIYYSQIVNDFQKGDIAEGYSVSREKKESFPLTVTSAQKNPTAFYLCASGNTRTDNPLFGPGTRLTVT.